The 20 T cell receptor beta chains presented below share a single source sample, sequenced in a study of T-cell memory formation after mild COVID-19. TCRdb used MiXCR to reprocess the 5' RACE reads, holding one entry per CDR3 protein. The sample has some 120,000 distinct CDR3 sequences; around a sixth are singletons. Source material: PBMCs or a T cell subset sorted from them (not recorded which). The origin of the receptors is an adult woman who had mild COVID-19 (a few samples of this study predate the infection). Cell type and time point are not known.

This clonotype was counted only a few times. The V gene is TRBV30, the J gene TRBJ2-1, with TRBD2 as a possible D gene (6 bases). In germline, CDR1 is GTSNPN, CDR2 SVGIG (reference sequence). V was shortened by 6 bases and J by 7 bases, with 22 bases between the two germline ends. The CDR3 runs 15 residues. CDR3 region: CACSPGEDYWNEQFF. The CDR3 nucleotides read TGTGCCTGCTCCCCCGGGGAGGACTACTGGAATGAGCAGTTCTTC.

The chain couples TRBV11-2 to TRBJ1-4, with 8 nucleotides matching TRBD1. CDR3 length equals 15 residues. Trimming cost V 3 bases and J 7 bases; bases outside gene matches: 7. CDR1 and CDR2 from the germline V gene are SGHAT and FQNNGV. As DNA, the CDR3 is TGTGCCAGCAGCTTGACAGGGGTTAAGAGTGAAAAACTGTTTTTT. Its translation: CASSLTGVKSEKLFF.

The chain carries TRBV12-3 or TRBV12-4 and TRBJ1-2; D is possibly TRBD1 (6 bases). Trimming cost V 6 bases and J 7 bases, with 18 bases left between them. The CDR3 is made up of 14 amino acids. The CDR3 DNA follows: TGTGCCAGCAGATCCTCCGGGACACCGATTGGCTACACCTTC. It translates to CASRSSGTPIGYTF.

The genes are TRBV24-1 and TRBJ2-1; D call uncertain. The CDR3 runs 16 residues. The V and J ends lost 0 bases and 0 bases respectively, with 8 bases between them. Looked up from germline, CDR1 is KGHDR and CDR2 is SFDVKD. This CDR3 reads CATSDLLSSSYNEQFF. The CDR3 DNA sequence: TGTGCCACCAGTGATTTGTTGTCTAGCTCCTACAATGAGCAGTTCTTC.

The rearrangement links TRBV4-1 to TRBJ1-5, with TRBD1 identical over 8 bases. Looked up from germline, CDR1 is MGHRA and CDR2 is YSYEKL. J was trimmed by 2 bases and V by 1 base; bases with no gene match: 4. This CDR3 is 16 amino acids long. The CDR3, as DNA: TGCGCCAGCAGCCAAGTCGAGACAGGGGGCAATCAGCCCCAGCATTTT. Translated, it gives CASSQVETGGNQPQHF.

This clonotype was seen a handful of times. This sequence joins TRBV6-2 or TRBV6-3 and TRBJ1-1; weak D call: TRBD1 (5 bases). With 4 bases removed from V and 2 bases from J, the gap between germline ends came to 14 bases. Germline V gene sequence: CDR1 MNHEY, CDR2 SVGEGT. There are 15 residues in the CDR3. The DNA for the CDR3 is TGTGCCAGCAGTTTCCCGGGACGGATTAACACTGAAGCTTTCTTT. This sequence encodes CASSFPGRINTEAFF.

This chain uses TRBV7-9 with TRBJ2-1, with TRBD2 matching over 14 bases. Germline-derived CDR1 and CDR2 are SEHNR and FQNEAQ (reference sequence). The V segment lost 4 bases and the J segment 2 bases; nucleotides outside the gene matches: 10. The CDR3 extends over 19 amino acids. The DNA for the CDR3 is TGTGCCAGCAGCTCCCCGGGACTAGCGGGAGTTGTTACCTACAATGAGCAGTTCTTC. Amino acid sequence: CASSSPGLAGVVTYNEQFF.

This clonotype was observed a handful of times. This chain links TRBV5-1 with TRBJ1-4; the D is unclear. Trimming shortened V by 0 bases and J by 8 bases, and 11 bases separated the two germline ends. This CDR3 comprises 14 residues. CDR1 is SGHRS, CDR2 YFSETQ, per germline. The CDR3 DNA sequence: TGCGCCAGCAGCTTGGTCGGAGAAAAGGAAAAACTGTTTTTT. The encoded protein is CASSLVGEKEKLFF.

The V and J genes are TRBV7-2 and TRBJ1-1, with D perhaps matching TRBD1 (5 bases). Trimming took off 2 bases at V and 4 bases at J, with 11 bases between the two ends. CDR3 length: 14 amino acids. Germline CDR1 reads SGHTA; CDR2 reads FQGNSA. CDR3 sequence (DNA): TGTGCCAGCAGCTTACAGGGTATGGGCACTGAAGCTTTCTTT. This gives the protein CASSLQGMGTEAFF. The full variable domain, its missing parts supplied by reference TRBV7-2 and TRBJ1-1, is GAGVSQSPSNKVTEKGKDVELRCDPISGHTALYWYRQSLGQGLEFLIYFQGNSAPDKSGLPSDRFSAERTGGSVSTLTIQRTQQEDSAVYLCASSLQGMGTEAFFGQGTRLTVV.

This clonotype was found a few times. The chain links TRBV6-5 to TRBJ1-2; D is possibly TRBD1 (6 bases). The CDR3 sequence is 13 residues long. Germline values: CDR1 MNHEY, CDR2 SVGAGI. V gave up 4 bases and J gave up 4 bases, with 10 bases separating them. CDR3 sequence reads: CASSSTGPYGYTF. The CDR3 DNA is TGTGCCAGCAGTTCCACAGGGCCCTATGGCTACACCTTC.

This clonotype was observed a few times. This chain joins TRBV2 and TRBJ2-1; 11 positions agree with TRBD2. There are 14 residues in the CDR3. Trimming took 4 bases from V and 7 from J; bases not matched to a gene: 3. The germline V gene encodes CDR1 SNHLY and CDR2 FYNNEI. This CDR3 is CASSGLAGTNEQFF. CDR3 DNA: TGTGCCAGCAGTGGACTAGCGGGAACAAATGAGCAGTTCTTC.

In its sample, this clonotype was seen a few times. The chain links TRBV4-3 to TRBJ2-3; perhaps D is TRBD1 or TRBD2 (6 bases each). The germline gives CDR1 LGHNA, CDR2 YSLEER. V dropped 0 bases and J dropped 0 bases, with 13 bases sitting between them. This CDR3 is built from 17 residues. Here the CDR3 reads CASSQEVQGTSTDTQYF. The DNA for the CDR3 is TGCGCCAGCAGCCAAGAGGTGCAGGGGACTAGCACAGATACGCAGTATTTT.

V is TRBV7-9 and J is TRBJ2-1; D is perhaps TRBD1 (5 bases). The ends were cut back, 6 bases at V and 0 bases at J, with 15 bases in the middle. The CDR3 has 16 residues. Germline V gene sequence: CDR1 SEHNR, CDR2 FQNEAQ (reference sequence). This CDR3 is CASRHIDRGSYNEQFF. CDR3 bases: TGTGCCAGCAGGCATATCGACAGAGGCTCCTACAATGAGCAGTTCTTC.

This chain uses TRBV7-6 with TRBJ2-5; D gene ambiguous. V was trimmed by 1 base and J by 7 bases, leaving 16 bases between them. Germline CDR1 and CDR2: SGHVS and FNYEAQ. The CDR3 contains 15 residues. CDR3 sequence reads: CASSLDGQKGGTQYF. For the CDR3, the DNA is TGTGCCAGCAGCTTAGATGGGCAGAAGGGTGGGACCCAGTACTTC. Full variable domain (remainder filled in from reference TRBV7-6 and TRBJ2-5): GAGVSQSPRYKVTKRGQDVALRCDPISGHVSLYWYRQALGQGPEFLTYFNYEAQQDKSGLPNDRFSAERPEGSISTLTIQRTEQRDSAMYRCASSLDGQKGGTQYFGPGTRLLVL.

This clonotype was detected only a few times. V is TRBV6-6 and J is TRBJ1-2; no clear D gene. This CDR3 spans 17 amino acids. Per the germline V gene, CDR1 is MNHNY and CDR2 is SVGAGI (reference sequence). Trimming took off 6 bases at V and 0 bases at J, with 20 bases between the two ends. The CDR3 spells CASSYPDMAGANYGYTF. In nucleotides, the CDR3 is TGTGCCAGCAGCTACCCGGATATGGCGGGAGCTAACTATGGCTACACCTTC.

This clonotype has just a few counts. This rearrangement joins TRBV7-3 to TRBJ2-1; 8 bases align to TRBD2. This CDR3 region has 15 residues. Germline V lookup: CDR1 SGHTA, CDR2 FQGTGA. V was clipped by 1 base and J by 3 bases; unmatched bases: 2. CDR3 nucleotide sequence: TGTGCCAGCAGCTTAAGCAGCGGGAGCTACAATGAGCAGTTCTTC. The encoded protein is CASSLSSGSYNEQFF.

This clonotype was detected a few times. J is TRBJ1-4 and V is TRBV7-6, with TRBD1 as a possible D gene (6 bases). V gave up 3 bases and J gave up 4 bases, with 9 bases separating them. This CDR3 region has 14 residues. CDR1 SGHVS and CDR2 FNYEAQ come from the germline V gene. The CDR3 loop is CASSLTGINEKLFF. For the CDR3, the DNA is TGTGCCAGCAGCTTGACAGGAATTAATGAAAAACTGTTTTTT.

This chain connects TRBV24-1 to TRBJ2-7; TRBD1 matches 10 bases. The CDR3 is made up of 16 amino acids. V trimming: 0 bases; J trimming: 6 bases; junction bases outside the gene matches: 7. The germline V gene encodes CDR1 KGHDR and CDR2 SFDVKD. The CDR3 DNA reads as TGTGCCACCAGTGATTTGCCTGGGACAGGGGAGTCCGAGCAGTACTTC. This translates into CATSDLPGTGESEQYF.

This sequence joins TRBV6-2 or TRBV6-3 and TRBJ2-2; a possible D gene is TRBD2 (5 bases). The germline CDR1 and CDR2 sequences are MNHEY and SVGEGT. V was cut by 4 bases and J by 2 bases, with 8 bases left in between. CDR3 length equals 14 residues. This CDR3 is CASSSGVNTGELFF. The CDR3 DNA reads as TGTGCCAGCAGTTCCGGGGTAAACACCGGGGAGCTGTTTTTT.

In its sample, this clonotype was seen a few times. The chain combines TRBV12-3 or TRBV12-4 with TRBJ2-7, with 9 bases aligning to TRBD1. The CDR3 contains 15 residues. J lost 7 bases, V lost 1 base, and 8 bases had no gene match. CDR3 DNA: TGTGCCAGCAGTTTAGAGACAGGGGGACGAAGGGAGCAGTACTTC. Translating gives CASSLETGGRREQYF.